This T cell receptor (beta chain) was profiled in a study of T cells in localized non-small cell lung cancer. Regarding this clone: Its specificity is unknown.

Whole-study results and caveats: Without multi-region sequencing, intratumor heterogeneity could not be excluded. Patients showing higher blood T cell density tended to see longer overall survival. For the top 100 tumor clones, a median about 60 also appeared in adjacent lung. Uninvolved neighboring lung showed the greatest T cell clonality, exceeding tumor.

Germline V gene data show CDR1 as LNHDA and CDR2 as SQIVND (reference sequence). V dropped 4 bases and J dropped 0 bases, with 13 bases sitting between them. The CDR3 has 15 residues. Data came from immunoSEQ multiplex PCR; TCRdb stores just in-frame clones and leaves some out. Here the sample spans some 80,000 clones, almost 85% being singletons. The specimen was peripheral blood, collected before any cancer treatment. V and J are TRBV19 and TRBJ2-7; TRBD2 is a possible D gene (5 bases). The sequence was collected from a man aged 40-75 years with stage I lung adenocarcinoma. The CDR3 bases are TGTGCCAGTAGTAGAGACTACGAGAGCTCCTACGAGCAGTACTTC. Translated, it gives CASSRDYESSYEQYF.